The entry below describes one T cell receptor beta chain. Its antigen specificity is not known. One base away there is no much larger clone; base qualities are not given. These data originate in a study of blood T cell repertoires in COVID-19 (dated by TCRdb to about 2020). A note on the overall study: Samples covering the acute and convalescent phases of COVID-19 were provided by collaborators in the United States, Italy and Spain. The dataset comprised deeply sampled blood TCRbeta repertoires from subjects exposed to, actively infected with, or recovered from COVID-19. The repertoires were released in a freely available public database intended as a resource for research on the immune response to SARS-CoV-2. Where available, HLA class I and class II types were obtained from metadata supplied by the sample provider rather than from assay-based typing. A de-identified subject ID, COVID-19 status, age in years and sex were almost always included in the sample metadata. The prospective study material was composed of cDNA or gDNA derived from T cells, B-cell-depleted T cells, or PBMCs. The samples were drawn from two sources: the first 160 participants of the ongoing ImmuneRACE study, and 1,200 or so subjects contributed by 6 global collaborators. Broad study findings and their caveats: How much clinical and demographic metadata was included differed by source and by participant, and the metadata was provided uncurated.

TCRbeta CDR3 regions were amplified from genomic DNA by means of the immunoSEQ Assay, a bias-controlled multiplex PCR. The original methods were these. Within the assay, amplification of reference gene primers was used to estimate how many nucleated cells each sample contained. To quantify the absolute abundance of each unique TCRbeta CDR3 rearrangement, sequence reads were collapsed and filtered. For each sample, productive Simpson clonality was calculated as the square root of Simpson's diversity index over productive rearrangements. TCRdb took this table from immuneACCESS and kept in-frame rearrangements with V and J called. Such tables lack part of the clones; where checked against another copy, unresolved V genes explain under half of the gap, and the rest is unexplained. For V, J and clone size, that table is used; D and trimming come from the DNA. The sample table contains approximately 190,000 clones; only one count was recorded for roughly 79% of them. The ten largest clonotypes hold approximately 15% of the sample.

CDR1 and CDR2 (MGHRA, YSYEKL) derive from the germline V gene. The V end loses 2 bases and the J end loses 4 bases, and a stretch of 16 bases separates them. Reading from cysteine to phenylalanine, the CDR3 counts 16 amino acids. Here the CDR3 DNA is all that survives: 48 bases in frame from base 1. Each collaborating institution followed its own protocols to collect whole blood in K2EDTA tubes. For TCRbeta analysis, collaborators shipped samples in one of three forms: frozen whole blood, isolated PBMCs, or DNA extracted from either of those sample types. This sequence uses TRBV4-1 and TRBJ2-3; the D gene is perhaps TRBD1, from 6 matching bases. The TCR comes from a man in his sixties with active or convalescent COVID-19. Source material: peripheral blood. The CDR3 protein is CASSQQGRTVADTQYF. The nucleotide sequence is TGCGCCAGCAGCCAACAGGGGCGGACGGTGGCAGATACGCAGTATTTT.